These 12 T cell receptor beta chains originate from one sample sequenced in a study of blood T cell repertoires in COVID-19. Repertoires were generated with immunoSEQ multiplex PCR, while TCRdb's copy carries only in-frame clones and drops some. The table has roughly 33,000 clones, around 88% seen once. Sequenced: peripheral blood. The origin of the receptors is a human donor in a cohort sampled during active COVID-19.

The J gene is TRBJ2-1, the V gene TRBV11-2; maybe TRBD2 (5 bases). Trimming removed 5 bases from V and 10 bases from J, with 21 bases in between. The CDR3 extends over 15 amino acids. Germline assignment: CDR1 SGHAT and CDR2 FQNNGV. CDR3 in amino acids: CASSPPGTTRREQFF. The CDR3 DNA reads as TGTGCCAGCAGCCCCCCGGGAACTACACGGAGGGAGCAGTTCTTC.

The CDR3 is CAISATGRGTDTQYF. As DNA, the CDR3 is TGTGCCATCAGCGCTACGGGGAGGGGGACAGATACGCAGTATTTT. The chain recombines TRBV10-3 with TRBJ2-3, with D perhaps TRBD2 (7 bases). Germline-derived CDR1 and CDR2 are ENHRY and SYGVKD. V lost 6 bases and J 3 bases, leaving 16 bases between the germline ends. CDR3 length: 15 amino acids.

This clone occurred a few times. The genes are TRBV4-1 and TRBJ2-4, with D perhaps TRBD2 (6 bases). The CDR3 loop spans 16 amino acids. Trimming took off 1 base at V and 5 bases at J, with 15 bases between the two ends. Germline loops: CDR1 MGHRA, CDR2 YSYEKL. CDR3 loop: CASSQVPGVRQNIQYF. CDR3 DNA sequence: TGCGCCAGCAGCCAAGTCCCGGGAGTACGGCAAAACATTCAGTACTTC.

The chain carries TRBV18 and TRBJ1-5; 7 nucleotides agree with TRBD1. CDR3 length equals 15 residues. V shed 3 bases, J shed 6 bases, and the junction held 8 bases outside the gene matches. Germline CDR1 and CDR2: KGHSH and LQKENI. For the CDR3, the DNA is TGTGCCAGCTCACCCGGACAGGAGTCAGGTCAGCCCCAGCATTTT. Translated: CASSPGQESGQPQHF.

The CDR3, as DNA: TGTGCCAGCAGGCGTGGGGGGGCGGACACTGAAGCTTTCTTT. This encodes CASRRGGADTEAFF. The chain is built from TRBV7-8 and TRBJ1-1; perhaps TRBD1 as D (6 bases). The CDR3 totals 14 residues. Looked up from germline, CDR1 is SGHVS and CDR2 is FQNEAQ. V lost 6 bases and J 3 bases, leaving 14 bases between the germline ends.

The chain links TRBV9 to TRBJ2-7, with 7 nucleotides matching TRBD1. The CDR3 is made up of 13 amino acids. Trimming took 4 bases from V and 3 from J; bases not matched to a gene: 4. Germline values: CDR1 SGDLS, CDR2 YYNGEE. The DNA of the CDR3 is TGTGCCAGCAGCCGGGACAGTAACTACGAGCAGTACTTC. The encoded protein is CASSRDSNYEQYF.

This clone was detected only a few times. The rearrangement joins TRBV15 to TRBJ1-2, with unresolved D. CDR3 length: 13 amino acids. Germline V gives CDR1 LNHNV, CDR2 YYDKDF (reference sequence). Between the trimmed V and J ends, which lost 1 base and 8 bases, there was a span of 11 bases. The CDR3, as DNA: TGTGCCACCAGCAGAGCTGTGTTGGGCGGCTACACCTTC. Amino acid sequence: CATSRAVLGGYTF.

This clone was seen just once. The chain couples TRBV7-9 to TRBJ2-3, with 8 bases matching TRBD1. The CDR3 totals 15 residues. V gave up 1 base and J gave up 3 bases; unmatched junction bases: 3. Looked up from germline, CDR1 is SEHNR and CDR2 is FQNEAQ (reference sequence). CDR3 sequence: CASSLEDRVTDTQYF. The CDR3 DNA follows: TGTGCCAGCAGCTTAGAGGACAGGGTGACAGATACGCAGTATTTT. Based on the CDR3 plus reference TRBV7-9 and TRBJ2-3, the full variable domain is DTGVSQNPRHKITKRGQNVTFRCDPISEHNRLYWYRQTLGQGPEFLTYFQNEAQLEKSRLLSDRFSAERPKGSFSTLEIQRTEQGDSAMYLCASSLEDRVTDTQYFGPGTRLTVL.

The genes are TRBV24-1 and TRBJ2-7, with a weak D call TRBD1 (5 bases). The V end was cut by 3 bases, the J end by 2 bases, with 10 bases between. From germline, CDR1 is KGHDR and CDR2 SFDVKD. The CDR3 consists of 14 residues. The DNA for the CDR3 is TGTGCCACCAGTGATGCAAGGGGTCCCTACGAGCAGTACTTC. This translates into CATSDARGPYEQYF.

The V gene is TRBV9, the J gene TRBJ2-3; 14 bases agree with TRBD2. The V gene's germline CDR1 is SGDLS and CDR2 YYNGEE. The CDR3 covers 17 residues. J was trimmed by 2 bases and V by 0 bases; bases with no gene match: 2. The CDR3 spells CASSVGGLAGVTDTQYF. The CDR3 nucleotides read TGTGCCAGCAGCGTAGGGGGACTAGCGGGAGTCACAGATACGCAGTATTTT.

This rearrangement joins TRBV7-9 to TRBJ1-4, with D perhaps matching TRBD1 (5 bases). Germline assignment: CDR1 SEHNR and CDR2 FQNEAQ (reference sequence). The CDR3 consists of 14 residues. Trimming pared 5 bases from V and 0 bases from J, leaving 7 bases between. CDR3 loop: CASSQTATNEKLFF. For the CDR3, the DNA is TGTGCCAGCAGCCAGACAGCAACTAATGAAAAACTGTTTTTT.

This sequence joins TRBV6-1 and TRBJ2-7; TRBD1 might be the D (6 bases). CDR3 length equals 13 residues. Trimming took 3 bases from V and 0 from J, leaving 6 bases between them. Germline V gene data show CDR1 as MNHNS and CDR2 as SASEGT. The CDR3 DNA reads as TGTGCCAGCAGTGAGGACAGCTCCTACGAGCAGTACTTC. Translated: CASSEDSSYEQYF.